The 29 T cell receptor beta chains listed next were all sequenced from one sample in a study of T cell responses to AZD1222 COVID-19 vaccine. Sequencing used immunoSEQ multiplex PCR; TCRdb keeps in-frame clones, though not all of them. This table holds approximately 120,000 clones, about 87% found once. Specimen: peripheral blood, collected on day 0 of AZD1222 vaccination. These receptors were obtained from an adult in good health.

Only one count was recorded for this clone. The V call is TRBV15, the J call TRBJ2-2; D perhaps matches TRBD2 (5 bases). This CDR3 has 15 residues. The germline V and J ends were trimmed by 5 bases and 3 bases, with 13 bases remaining between them. The germline CDR1 and CDR2 sequences are LNHNV and YYDKDF (reference sequence). CDR3: CATSGGEGYTGELFF. CDR3 coding DNA: TGTGCCACCAGCGGAGGAGAAGGGTACACCGGGGAGCTGTTTTTT.

V usage is TRBV10-3 and J usage is TRBJ1-1, with 9 bases lining up with TRBD1. The germline CDR1 and CDR2 sequences are ENHRY and SYGVKD. The CDR3 has 15 residues. V gave up 6 bases and J gave up 4 bases; unmatched junction bases: 9. CDR3 DNA: TGTGCCATCAGAAAACTGACAGGGGGTGTCACTGAAGCTTTCTTT. This codes for CAIRKLTGGVTEAFF.

The chain has TRBV19 and TRBJ1-4; D is unresolved. In germline, CDR1 is LNHDA, CDR2 SQIVND (reference sequence). Trimming shortened V by 7 bases and J by 4 bases, and 22 bases separated the two germline ends. The CDR3 extends over 17 amino acids. The DNA of the CDR3 is TGTGCCAGTACCCCGGCGGACGCCCGCCGAGGTAATGAAAAACTGTTTTTT. It is translated as CASTPADARRGNEKLFF.

The chain has TRBV27 and TRBJ2-7, with D tentatively TRBD2 (6 bases). V was pared by 7 bases and J by 5 bases, with 30 bases between. The CDR3 length is 18 residues. In germline, CDR1 is MNHEY, CDR2 SMNVEV (reference sequence). CDR3 coding DNA: TGTGCCAGCACCTCGCCCGCGCGGACTAATCCGGAAAGGGACGAGCAGTACTTC. As protein: CASTSPARTNPERDEQYF.

V is TRBV2 and J is TRBJ2-1; 7 positions match TRBD2. The CDR3 is made up of 15 amino acids. In germline, CDR1 is SNHLY, CDR2 FYNNEI. Trimming at V came to 4 bases and at J to 5 bases, leaving 8 bases not matched to a gene. In DNA form, the CDR3 reads TGTGCCAGCAGTGGGGGAGCGGGGCTTAACAATGAGCAGTTCTTC. Its translation: CASSGGAGLNNEQFF.

This sequence joins TRBV7-9 and TRBJ1-4; possibly TRBD1 for D (6 bases). V was shortened by 4 bases and J by 8 bases, with 26 bases between the two germline ends. Germline-derived CDR1 and CDR2 are SEHNR and FQNEAQ (reference sequence). The CDR3 sequence is 18 residues long. The CDR3 loop is CASSSDSRALLGREKLFF. The DNA of the CDR3 is TGTGCCAGCAGCTCGGACAGCCGAGCCCTTTTGGGGAGGGAAAAACTGTTTTTT.

V and J are TRBV7-3 and TRBJ2-7; 10 positions match TRBD1. The V gene's germline CDR1 is SGHTA and CDR2 FQGTGA. This CDR3 has 16 amino acids. The V and J ends lost 0 bases and 8 bases, in that order; junction bases with no gene match: 10. CDR3: CASSLTPTTGGMQQYF. CDR3 sequence (DNA): TGTGCCAGCAGCTTAACCCCAACGACAGGGGGCATGCAGCAGTACTTC.

The chain links TRBV6-5 to TRBJ2-7; D remains unclear. V was cut by 2 bases and J by 1 base, with 12 bases left in between. CDR3 length: 15 amino acids. CDR1 MNHEY and CDR2 SVGAGI come from the germline V gene. The CDR3 sequence: CASSYRAGRSYEQYF. CDR3 bases: TGTGCCAGCAGTTACAGGGCAGGTCGTTCCTACGAGCAGTACTTC.

This clone occurred a few times. The chain recombines TRBV4-2 with TRBJ1-5; D ambiguous. The CDR3 spans 17 residues. Trimming took 1 base from V and 0 from J, leaving 13 bases between them. In germline, CDR1 is LGHNA, CDR2 YNFKEQ. The CDR3 loop reads CASSQAVQPYSNQPQHF. The CDR3 DNA reads as TGTGCCAGCAGCCAAGCGGTACAGCCGTATAGCAATCAGCCCCAGCATTTT.

The chain joins TRBV27 to TRBJ2-7; 12 nucleotides match TRBD2. J gave up 1 base and V 10 bases, and 17 bases lay outside the gene matches. Germline CDR1 reads MNHEY; CDR2 reads SMNVEV (reference sequence). The CDR3 extends over 18 amino acids. CDR3 in DNA: TGTGCCACCCAAATCCGGGGTACTAGCGGGAGGATTTCCTACGAGCAGTACTTC. This translates into CATQIRGTSGRISYEQYF.

The chain links TRBV7-9 to TRBJ1-5; weak D call: TRBD1 (6 bases). The CDR3 has 16 residues. In germline, CDR1 is SEHNR, CDR2 FQNEAQ (reference sequence). Trimming left V 11 bases short and J 0 bases short, with 20 bases between. The CDR3 nucleotides are TGTGCCTTTAAACAGGGCTCACCTTATAGCAATCAGCCCCAGCATTTT. It encodes CAFKQGSPYSNQPQHF.

The rearrangement uses TRBV12-3 or TRBV12-4 and TRBJ1-1, with a weak D call TRBD1 (5 bases). CDR3 size: 13 residues. V was clipped by 6 bases and J by 12 bases, with 20 bases between them. The CDR3 DNA is TGTGCCAGCAGAGAGGCAGGGTCACGGGAAACTTTCTTT. Protein sequence: CASREAGSRETFF.

The chain uses TRBV27 and TRBJ2-7, with 7 nucleotides matching TRBD1. The germline V gene has CDR1 MNHEY and CDR2 SMNVEV (reference sequence). V was pared by 5 bases and J by 2 bases, with 3 bases of the junction left unmatched. The CDR3 loop spans 13 amino acids. The CDR3 protein is CASSTGATYEQYF. The CDR3 nucleotides read TGTGCCAGCAGTACAGGGGCGACCTACGAGCAGTACTTC.

This clone has just a few counts. The rearrangement uses TRBV25-1 and TRBJ2-7, with D tentatively TRBD2 (6 bases). Trimming cost V 7 bases and J 6 bases, with 19 bases left between them. Germline V gene sequence: CDR1 MGHDK, CDR2 SYGVNS. The CDR3 is 14 residues long. The DNA for the CDR3 is TGTGCCAGCACCCGGGACGGGGGACCGAGCGAGCAGTACTTC. It codes for CASTRDGGPSEQYF.

This clone was counted between two and nine times. The J gene is TRBJ1-4, the V gene TRBV27; perhaps TRBD1 as D (6 bases). The CDR3 has 15 residues. Per the germline V gene, CDR1 is MNHEY and CDR2 is SMNVEV (reference sequence). V lost 3 bases to trimming and J lost 5 bases, with 13 bases between them. The CDR3 sequence: CASSFDRRGNEKLFF. The CDR3 nucleotides read TGTGCCAGCAGTTTCGACAGGAGAGGGAATGAAAAACTGTTTTTT.

The CDR3 DNA sequence: TGTGCCAGCAGTCCGGGACAGCACTACAATGAGCAGTTCTTC. Translating gives CASSPGQHYNEQFF. J is TRBJ2-1 and V is TRBV2; 7 positions agree with TRBD1. V shed 5 bases and J 3 bases; nucleotides not matched to a gene: 4. The V gene's germline CDR1 is SNHLY and CDR2 FYNNEI. This CDR3 region has 14 residues.

This clone was observed at least ten times. The genes are TRBV4-2 and TRBJ2-7, with unresolved D. Trimming stripped 1 base from V and 0 bases from J, with 10 bases between. Per germline, CDR1 LGHNA and CDR2 YNFKEQ. This CDR3 is built from 15 residues. DNA of the CDR3: TGTGCCAGCAGCCAAGCCTTGGACGGCTCCTACGAGCAGTACTTC. Translating it yields CASSQALDGSYEQYF.

The gene calls are TRBV7-2 and TRBJ2-7; 9 bases agree with TRBD1. There are 13 residues in the CDR3. Trimming cost V 6 bases and J 3 bases; bases outside gene matches: 3. Per germline, CDR1 SGHTA and CDR2 FQGNSA. CDR3 sequence reads: CASRGTGYYEQYF. The CDR3 DNA reads TGTGCCAGCAGGGGGACAGGGTACTACGAGCAGTACTTC.

The rearrangement uses TRBV19 and TRBJ2-2; D might be TRBD2 (6 bases). This CDR3 comprises 21 residues. V gave up 3 bases and J gave up 4 bases, with 30 bases separating them. Germline V gene lookup returns CDR1 LNHDA and CDR2 SQIVND (reference sequence). CDR3 nucleotides: TGTGCCAGTAGTATGAGCCCTGGGCAGGCGGGCGCGGGGATCTTCACCGGGGAGCTGTTTTTT. This gives the protein CASSMSPGQAGAGIFTGELFF.

CDR3 bases: TGTGCCACCAGTGATTCCTCACTAGCGGGAGCATACAATGAGCAGTTCTTC. The encoded protein is CATSDSSLAGAYNEQFF. The chain recombines TRBV24-1 with TRBJ2-1; 11 bases align to TRBD2. V was clipped by 2 bases and J by 4 bases; unmatched bases: 6. Germline CDR1 and CDR2: KGHDR and SFDVKD. The CDR3 is made up of 17 amino acids.

This chain joins TRBV3-1 (or the pseudogene TRBV3-2) and TRBJ2-3; D remains unclear. CDR1 is LGHDT and CDR2 is YNNKEL in the germline V gene (reference sequence). The CDR3 has 14 amino acids. V dropped 3 bases and J dropped 3 bases, with 10 bases sitting between them. CDR3 sequence: CASSQGIWTDTQYF. The CDR3 nucleotides read TGTGCCAGCAGCCAGGGGATATGGACAGATACGCAGTATTTT.

The CDR3 region is CASSKGNQGPTNEKLFF. CDR3 nucleotides: TGTGCCAGCAGCAAAGGGAACCAGGGACCAACTAATGAAAAACTGTTTTTT. The rearrangement uses TRBV7-9 and TRBJ1-4; weak D call: TRBD1 (5 bases). The germline CDR1 and CDR2 sequences are SEHNR and FQNEAQ (reference sequence). The V gene lost 5 bases and the J gene lost 0 bases, with 16 bases spanning the gap. The CDR3 has 17 amino acids.

On this clone: The same CDR3 can be traced to other DNA sequences in this sample. The chain couples TRBV27 to TRBJ1-5; no clear D. This CDR3 has 13 residues. V was clipped by 2 bases and J by 2 bases, with 4 bases between them. Germline lookup yields CDR1 MNHEY and CDR2 SMNVEV (reference sequence). The CDR3 DNA reads TGTGCCAGCAGTTTAATGGGCAATCAGCCCCAGCATTTT. It yields the protein CASSLMGNQPQHF.

V and J are TRBV7-8 and TRBJ2-3; D is possibly TRBD1 or TRBD2 (5 bases each). Trimming pared 2 bases from V and 6 bases from J, leaving 15 bases between. This CDR3 is built from 15 residues. CDR1 and CDR2 (germline): SGHVS, FQNEAQ. CDR3 amino acids: CASSLRRGWDDTQYF. The CDR3 DNA is TGTGCCAGCAGCTTACGTAGGGGCTGGGACGATACGCAGTATTTT.

The chain joins TRBV11-2 to TRBJ1-3, with 9 positions matching TRBD1. After removal of 4 bases from V and 4 bases from J, the junction contained 11 bases not matched to a gene. Germline V gives CDR1 SGHAT, CDR2 FQNNGV. The CDR3 totals 17 residues. The CDR3, as DNA: TGTGCCAGCAGCTCGATCCCCGGACAGGGGAGAGGAAACACCATATATTTT. Protein sequence: CASSSIPGQGRGNTIYF.

This chain joins TRBV6-6 and TRBJ1-1; TRBD1 might be the D (6 bases). The CDR3 consists of 14 residues. The germline V gene has CDR1 MNHNY and CDR2 SVGAGI (reference sequence). V lost 6 bases and J lost 0, with 11 bases in between. CDR3 sequence reads: CASSTDRMNTEAFF. The DNA for the CDR3 is TGTGCCAGCAGCACCGACAGGATGAACACTGAAGCTTTCTTT.

The chain carries TRBV27 and TRBJ2-7; 8 bases fit TRBD2. The CDR3 totals 14 residues. Looked up from germline, CDR1 is MNHEY and CDR2 is SMNVEV (reference sequence). V trimming: 5 bases; J trimming: 4 bases; junction bases outside the gene matches: 7. The CDR3 loop reads CASSPTSGSYEQYF. The CDR3 nucleotides are TGTGCCAGCAGTCCAACTAGCGGAAGTTACGAGCAGTACTTC.

This clone is a singleton in its sample. The chain links TRBV11-3 to TRBJ1-1, with no clear D. Germline CDR1 and CDR2: SGHNT and YENEEA. V dropped 5 bases and J dropped 2 bases, with 12 bases sitting between them. CDR3 length: 14 residues. In DNA form, the CDR3 reads TGTGCCAGCAGCCTACTGGGCCAAAACACTGAAGCTTTCTTT. Protein sequence: CASSLLGQNTEAFF.

This clone was detected only once. The chain has TRBV6-6 and TRBJ2-1; 8 nucleotides align to TRBD1. Germline V CDR1 and CDR2: MNHNY, SVGAGI (reference sequence). This CDR3 region has 12 residues. V was pared by 6 bases and J by 7 bases, with 2 bases of the junction left unmatched. The CDR3: CASRWTGNEQFF. The CDR3 DNA follows: TGTGCCAGCAGATGGACAGGGAATGAGCAGTTCTTC.